This T cell receptor beta chain was captured in a study of T cells in Graves' hyperthyroidism and ophthalmopathy. Researchers took RNA transcripts and amplified the TCR beta CDR3 regions from them. Primed by the HTBI set, a first-round RT-PCR was run on the TCR CDR3. TCRdb reprocessed the multiplex PCR reads via MiXCR and lists one record per CDR3 protein. This repertoire shows 490,000 or so distinct CDR3 sequences, roughly 15% found once; its top ten account for about 29%. Unmatched junction bases numbered 12, after V lost 5 bases and J lost 1 base. Germline CDR1 is MNHEY and CDR2 is SMNVEV (reference sequence). The CDR3 extends over 17 amino acids.

The sequenced sample was blood. This sequence originates from a woman in her 30s with Graves' ophthalmopathy. The V and J genes are TRBV27 and TRBJ1-2; 8 nucleotides align to TRBD1. The CDR3 loop reads CASSPYPGTGSNYGYTF. The CDR3 region has the DNA TGTGCCAGCAGTCCCTATCCCGGGACAGGAAGTAACTATGGCTACACCTTC.